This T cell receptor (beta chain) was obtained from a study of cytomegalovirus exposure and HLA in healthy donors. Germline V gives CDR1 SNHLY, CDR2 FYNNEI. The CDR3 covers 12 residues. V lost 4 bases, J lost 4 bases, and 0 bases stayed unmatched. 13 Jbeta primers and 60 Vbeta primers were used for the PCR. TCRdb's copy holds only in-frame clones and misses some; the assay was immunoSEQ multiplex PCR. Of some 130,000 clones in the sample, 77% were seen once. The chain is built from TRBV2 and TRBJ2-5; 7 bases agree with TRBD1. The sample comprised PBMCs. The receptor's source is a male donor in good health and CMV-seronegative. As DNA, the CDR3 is TGTGCCAGCAGTGCAGGGGGAGAGACCCAGTACTTC. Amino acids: CASSAGGETQYF.